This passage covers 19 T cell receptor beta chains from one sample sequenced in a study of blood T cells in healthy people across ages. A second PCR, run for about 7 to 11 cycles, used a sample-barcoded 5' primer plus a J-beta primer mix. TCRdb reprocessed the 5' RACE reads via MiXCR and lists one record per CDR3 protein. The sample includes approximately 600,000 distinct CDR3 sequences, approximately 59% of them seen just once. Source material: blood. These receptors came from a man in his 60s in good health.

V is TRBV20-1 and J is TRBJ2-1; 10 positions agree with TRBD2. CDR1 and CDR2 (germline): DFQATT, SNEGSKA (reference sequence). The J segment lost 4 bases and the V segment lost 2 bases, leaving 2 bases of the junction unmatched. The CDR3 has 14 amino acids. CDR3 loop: CSARSSGGYNEQFF. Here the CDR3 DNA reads TGCAGTGCTAGAAGTAGCGGGGGGTACAATGAGCAGTTCTTC.

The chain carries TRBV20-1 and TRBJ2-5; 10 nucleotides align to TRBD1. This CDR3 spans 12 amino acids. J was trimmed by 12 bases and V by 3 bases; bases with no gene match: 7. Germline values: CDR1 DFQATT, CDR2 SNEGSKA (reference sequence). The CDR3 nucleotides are TGCAGTGCTAGCACAGGGACAGGGGTTGAGTACTTC. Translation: CSASTGTGVEYF.

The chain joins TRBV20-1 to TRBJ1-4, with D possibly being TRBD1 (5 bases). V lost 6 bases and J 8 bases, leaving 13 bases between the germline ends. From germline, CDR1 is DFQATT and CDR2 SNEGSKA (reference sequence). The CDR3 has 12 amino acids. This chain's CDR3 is CSASGLNEKLFF. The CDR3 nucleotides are TGCAGTGCCTCAGGGTTGAACGAAAAACTGTTTTTT.

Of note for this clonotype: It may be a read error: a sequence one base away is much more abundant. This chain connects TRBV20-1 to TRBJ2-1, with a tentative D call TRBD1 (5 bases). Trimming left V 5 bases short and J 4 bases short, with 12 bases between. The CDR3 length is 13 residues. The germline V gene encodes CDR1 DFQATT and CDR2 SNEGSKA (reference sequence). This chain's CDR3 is CSAGPGQYNEQFF. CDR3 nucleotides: TGCAGTGCTGGGCCAGGACAATACAATGAGCAGTTCTTC.

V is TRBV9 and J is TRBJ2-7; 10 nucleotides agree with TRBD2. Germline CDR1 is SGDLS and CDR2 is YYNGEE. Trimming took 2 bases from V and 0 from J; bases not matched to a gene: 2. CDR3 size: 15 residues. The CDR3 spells CASSVTSGDSYEQYF. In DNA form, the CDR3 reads TGTGCCAGCAGCGTTACTAGCGGGGACTCCTACGAGCAGTACTTC. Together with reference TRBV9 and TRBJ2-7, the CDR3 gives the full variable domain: DSGVTQTPKHLITATGQRVTLRCSPRSGDLSVYWYQQSLDQGLQFLIQYYNGEERAKGNILERFSAQQFPDLHSELNLSSLELGDSALYFCASSVTSGDSYEQYFGPGTRLTVT.

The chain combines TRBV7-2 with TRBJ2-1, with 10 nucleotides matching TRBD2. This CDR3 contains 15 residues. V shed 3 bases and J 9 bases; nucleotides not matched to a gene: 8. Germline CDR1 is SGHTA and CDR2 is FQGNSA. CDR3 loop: CASSFELAGFGEQFF. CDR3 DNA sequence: TGTGCCAGCAGCTTCGAACTAGCGGGGTTCGGTGAGCAGTTCTTC.

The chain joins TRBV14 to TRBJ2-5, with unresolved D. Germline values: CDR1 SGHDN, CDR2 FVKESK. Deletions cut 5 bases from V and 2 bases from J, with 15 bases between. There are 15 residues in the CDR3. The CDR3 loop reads CASSMSPGRQETQYF. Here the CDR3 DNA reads TGTGCCAGCAGCATGTCCCCGGGCCGACAAGAGACCCAGTACTTC.

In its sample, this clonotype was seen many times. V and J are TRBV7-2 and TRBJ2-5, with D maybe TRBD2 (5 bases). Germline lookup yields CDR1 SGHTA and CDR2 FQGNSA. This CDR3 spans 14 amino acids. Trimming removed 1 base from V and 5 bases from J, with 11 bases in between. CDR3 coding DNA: TGTGCCAGCAGCTTAGGGGGAGCGAGGGAGACCCAGTACTTC. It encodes CASSLGGARETQYF. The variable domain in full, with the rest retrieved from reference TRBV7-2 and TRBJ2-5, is GAGVSQSPSNKVTEKGKDVELRCDPISGHTALYWYRQSLGQGLEFLIYFQGNSAPDKSGLPSDRFSAERTGGSVSTLTIQRTQQEDSAVYLCASSLGGARETQYFGPGTRLLVL.

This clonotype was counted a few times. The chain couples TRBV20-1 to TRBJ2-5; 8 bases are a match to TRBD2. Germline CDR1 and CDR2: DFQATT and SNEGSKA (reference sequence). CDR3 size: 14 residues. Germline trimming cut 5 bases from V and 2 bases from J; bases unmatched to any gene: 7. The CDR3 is CSAGRLATQETQYF. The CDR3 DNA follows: TGCAGTGCTGGGAGACTAGCGACACAAGAGACCCAGTACTTC.

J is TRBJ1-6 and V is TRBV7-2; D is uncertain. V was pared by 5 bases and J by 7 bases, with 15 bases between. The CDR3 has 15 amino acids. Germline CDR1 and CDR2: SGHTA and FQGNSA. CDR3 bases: TGTGCCAGCAGCCTTCTAGACCCTACCAATTCACCCCTCCACTTT. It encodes CASSLLDPTNSPLHF.

CDR3 DNA: TGTGCCAGCAGTTACTCGCCCCGGCCAACTAATGAAAAACTGTTTTTT. Translating it yields CASSYSPRPTNEKLFF. This chain connects TRBV6-5 to TRBJ1-4; D gene uncertain. Germline CDR1 reads MNHEY; CDR2 reads SVGAGI. V dropped 0 bases and J dropped 0 bases, with 8 bases sitting between them. This CDR3 spans 16 amino acids.

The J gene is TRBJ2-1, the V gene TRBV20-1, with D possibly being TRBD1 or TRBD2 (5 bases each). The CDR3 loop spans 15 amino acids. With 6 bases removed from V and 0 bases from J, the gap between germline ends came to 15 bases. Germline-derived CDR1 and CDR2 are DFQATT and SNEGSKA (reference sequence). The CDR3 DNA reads TGCAGTGCCCCGGCCTGGGGGAGCTCCTACAATGAGCAGTTCTTC. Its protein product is CSAPAWGSSYNEQFF.

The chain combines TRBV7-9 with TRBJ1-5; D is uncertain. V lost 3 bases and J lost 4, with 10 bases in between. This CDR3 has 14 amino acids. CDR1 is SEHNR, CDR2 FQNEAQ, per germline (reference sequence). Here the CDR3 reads CASSFGAANQPQHF. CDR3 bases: TGTGCCAGCAGCTTCGGCGCGGCAAATCAGCCCCAGCATTTT.

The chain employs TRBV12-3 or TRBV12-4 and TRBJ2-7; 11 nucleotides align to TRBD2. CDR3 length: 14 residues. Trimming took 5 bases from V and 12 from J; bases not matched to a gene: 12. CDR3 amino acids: CASSILAGEETRYF. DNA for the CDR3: TGTGCCAGCAGTATACTAGCGGGGGAAGAGACCCGGTACTTC.

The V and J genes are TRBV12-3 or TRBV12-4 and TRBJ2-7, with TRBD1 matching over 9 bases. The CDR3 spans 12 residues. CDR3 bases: TGTGCAACCTCACAGGGGGCTTGGGAGCAGTACTTC. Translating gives CATSQGAWEQYF.

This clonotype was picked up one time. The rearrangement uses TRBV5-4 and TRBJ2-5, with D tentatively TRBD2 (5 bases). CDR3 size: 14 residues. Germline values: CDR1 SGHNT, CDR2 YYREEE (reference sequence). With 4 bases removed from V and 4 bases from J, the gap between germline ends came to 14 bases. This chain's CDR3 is CASSLASLGETQYF. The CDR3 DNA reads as TGTGCCAGCAGCCTAGCATCACTCGGAGAGACCCAGTACTTC.

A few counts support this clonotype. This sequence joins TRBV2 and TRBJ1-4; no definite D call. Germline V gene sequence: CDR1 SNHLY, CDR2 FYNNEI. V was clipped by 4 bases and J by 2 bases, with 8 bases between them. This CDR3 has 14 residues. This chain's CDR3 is CASSVEGTNEKLFF. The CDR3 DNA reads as TGTGCCAGCAGTGTGGAAGGGACTAATGAAAAACTGTTTTTT.

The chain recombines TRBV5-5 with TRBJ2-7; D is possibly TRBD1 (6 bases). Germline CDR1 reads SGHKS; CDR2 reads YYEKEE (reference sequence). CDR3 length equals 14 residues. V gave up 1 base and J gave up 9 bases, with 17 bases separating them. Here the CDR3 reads CASSLNRDNNRQYF. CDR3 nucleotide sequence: TGTGCCAGCAGCTTGAACCGGGACAACAATAGGCAGTACTTC.

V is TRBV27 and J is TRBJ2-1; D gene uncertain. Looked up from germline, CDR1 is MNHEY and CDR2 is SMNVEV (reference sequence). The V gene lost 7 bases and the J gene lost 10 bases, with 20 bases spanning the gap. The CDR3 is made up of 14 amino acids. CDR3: CASTSPAHIREQFF. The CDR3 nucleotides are TGTGCCAGCACTTCTCCGGCCCACATTCGAGAGCAGTTCTTC.